These 11 T cell receptor beta chains share one sample of origin, sequenced in a study of monozygotic twins with cystic fibrosis. The data were produced by immunoSEQ multiplex PCR, yet TCRdb's version contains in-frame clones alone and is incomplete. The sample has about 22,000 clones; approximately 87% are singletons. The sequencing sample was made of blood. These receptors all stem from a woman in her twenties or thirties with cystic fibrosis.

This clone was seen only a few times. The J gene is TRBJ1-6, the V gene TRBV10-3; 7 nucleotides match TRBD1. The CDR3 is 14 amino acids. Germline loops: CDR1 ENHRY, CDR2 SYGVKD. V trimming: 5 bases; J trimming: 10 bases; junction bases outside the gene matches: 8. DNA of the CDR3: TGTGCCATCAGTAAAGACAGGGTTGACTCACCCCTCCACTTT. Protein: CAISKDRVDSPLHF.

This clone has only a few counts. The chain is built from TRBV6-6 and TRBJ1-1; D is uncertain. From germline, CDR1 is MNHNY and CDR2 SVGAGI (reference sequence). V was trimmed by 0 bases and J by 1 base, leaving 6 bases between them. This CDR3 comprises 14 residues. CDR3 DNA sequence: TGTGCCAGCAGTTACTCGACGGGGAACACTGAAGCTTTCTTT. Residues: CASSYSTGNTEAFF.

CDR3 sequence (DNA): TGTGCCAGCAGTGCGAGGGGTACGCGGGGCTACGAGCAGTACTTC. This translates into CASSARGTRGYEQYF. The rearrangement uses TRBV6-1 and TRBJ2-7, with D possibly TRBD2 on 6 matching bases. Germline CDR1 MNHNS, CDR2 SASEGT. CDR3 length: 15 amino acids. The ends were cut back, 4 bases at V and 3 bases at J, with 16 bases in the middle.

The chain combines TRBV19 with TRBJ1-6; D ambiguous. CDR3 length equals 13 residues. The V gene's germline CDR1 is LNHDA and CDR2 SQIVND (reference sequence). V lost 8 bases and J lost 5, with 10 bases in between. Here the CDR3 reads CASGRDHNSPLHF. The CDR3 region has the DNA TGTGCCAGTGGGAGAGATCATAATTCACCCCTCCACTTT.

This clone was observed once. The V and J genes are TRBV5-6 and TRBJ1-2, with D possibly TRBD1 on 6 matching bases. CDR3 size: 16 residues. Germline V gives CDR1 SGHDT, CDR2 YYEEEE. V lost 0 bases and J lost 1, with 13 bases in between. CDR3 region: CASSLGGHLYNYGYTF. CDR3 DNA: TGTGCCAGCAGCTTGGGGGGACACCTCTATAACTATGGCTACACCTTC. Full variable domain (missing parts from reference TRBV5-6 and TRBJ1-2): DAGVTQSPTHLIKTRGQQVTLRCSPKSGHDTVSWYQQALGQGPQFIFQYYEEEERQRGNFPDRFSGHQFPNYSSELNVNALLLGDSALYLCASSLGGHLYNYGYTFGSGTRLTVV.

The V call is TRBV27, the J call TRBJ1-6; TRBD1 might be the D (5 bases). Germline V CDR1 and CDR2: MNHEY, SMNVEV (reference sequence). V was cut by 3 bases and J by 5 bases, with 23 bases left in between. The CDR3 is 19 residues long. The CDR3 sequence is CASSFLPSGTVADNSPLHF. In nucleotides, the CDR3 is TGTGCCAGCAGTTTCCTCCCCTCCGGGACCGTCGCCGATAATTCACCCCTCCACTTT.

This clone was detected once. The rearrangement joins TRBV15 to TRBJ1-1; tentatively, D is TRBD1 (6 bases). CDR1 is LNHNV and CDR2 is YYDKDF in the germline V gene (reference sequence). V shed 4 bases and J shed 0 bases, with 12 bases lying between them. This CDR3 has 15 amino acids. CDR3 bases: TGTGCCACCAGCAAAGACAGGACAATGAACACTGAAGCTTTCTTT. It yields the protein CATSKDRTMNTEAFF.

The chain recombines TRBV13 with TRBJ2-5; 8 nucleotides line up with TRBD2. The germline V gene has CDR1 PRHDT and CDR2 FYEKMQ (reference sequence). The CDR3 totals 14 residues. With 7 bases clipped from V and 6 bases from J, the junction kept 10 bases outside the gene matches. In nucleotides, the CDR3 is TGTGCCAGCATGTTACGGGGGGGCCGAAAGACCCAGTACTTC. Protein product: CASMLRGGRKTQYF.

This sequence joins TRBV5-4 and TRBJ2-4; unclear D gene. The CDR3 length is 16 residues. Germline V lookup: CDR1 SGHNT, CDR2 YYREEE (reference sequence). The ends were cut back, 5 bases at V and 0 bases at J, with 15 bases in the middle. CDR3 region: CASSDPDHLAKNIQYF. The DNA for the CDR3 is TGTGCCAGCAGTGACCCCGACCACTTAGCCAAAAACATTCAGTACTTC.

J is TRBJ2-6 and V is TRBV2; D gene ambiguous. V was trimmed by 7 bases and J by 0 bases, leaving 7 bases between them. The CDR3 has 14 residues. CDR1 and CDR2 (germline): SNHLY, FYNNEI. CDR3 amino acids: CASNGPSGANVLTF. In DNA, the CDR3 is TGTGCCAGCAACGGCCCCTCTGGGGCCAACGTCCTGACTTTC.

The J gene is TRBJ2-2, the V gene TRBV6-1; 7 nucleotides line up with TRBD2. J was trimmed by 6 bases and V by 7 bases; bases with no gene match: 8. CDR1 is MNHNS and CDR2 is SASEGT in the germline V gene. This CDR3 region has 14 residues. The CDR3, as DNA: TGTGCCAGCATTGAGAAGACTAGCCCCGGGGAGCTGTTTTTT. Encoded protein: CASIEKTSPGELFF.